Reported below is one T cell receptor beta chain. Antigen unknown. UMIs and sample barcodes were carried by the TCR alpha and TCR beta cDNA libraries that 5'RACE produced using constant-segment primers. TCRdb fed the 5' RACE reads into MiXCR, producing one record per CDR3 protein. The profile covers roughly 480,000 distinct CDR3 sequences, with around a quarter appearing a single time and around 12% taken by the ten largest. These data belong to a study of T-cell memory formation after mild COVID-19. Findings and limits, study-wide: Some responding clones appeared in pre-infection memory, suggesting cross-reactive memory joined. Chiefly within CM and EM were the contracting CD4+ clones; CD8+ ones were within EMRA.

The sequence derives from an adult woman who had mild COVID-19 (a few samples of this study predate the infection). Cell type and time point are not known. Sequenced: PBMCs or a T cell subset sorted from them (not recorded which).

In DNA, the CDR3 is TGTGCCAGCAGCACCAGGGACAGTCCTGACCGAGGAGATACGCAGTATTTT. Translating gives CASSTRDSPDRGDTQYF. The rearrangement links TRBV13 to TRBJ2-3; 7 nucleotides match TRBD1. Germline V gives CDR1 PRHDT, CDR2 FYEKMQ (reference sequence). The CDR3 contains 17 residues. V shed 5 bases and J 5 bases; nucleotides not matched to a gene: 16. The complete variable domain, with remaining parts taken from reference TRBV13 and TRBJ2-3, reads AAGVIQSPRHLIKEKRETATLKCYPIPRHDTVYWYQQGPGQDPQFLISFYEKMQSDKGSIPDRFSAQQFSDYHSELNMSSLELGDSALYFCASSTRDSPDRGDTQYFGPGTRLTVL.